One and the same sample provided the 27 T cell receptor beta chains below, sequenced in a study of CD8 T cells in Susac syndrome. Random-hexamer reverse transcription was applied to roughly 0.5 to 1 ug RNA. TCRdb passed the immunoSEQ multiplex PCR reads through MiXCR, listing each CDR3 protein once. The sample yields hundreds of thousands of distinct CDR3 sequences, approximately 95% seen once. The sample consisted of CD4+ T cells from PBMCs. Receptors were obtained from a human donor with Susac syndrome.

The chain combines TRBV5-6 with TRBJ1-4; 8 nucleotides line up with TRBD1. The CDR3 spans 14 residues. The V gene's germline CDR1 is SGHDT and CDR2 YYEEEE. V gave up 4 bases and J gave up 6 bases; unmatched junction bases: 5. The CDR3 DNA reads as TGTGCCAGCAGCCCCGGACAGGGTGATGAAAAACTGTTTTTT. This gives the protein CASSPGQGDEKLFF. The variable domain in full, completed from reference TRBV5-6 and TRBJ1-4, reads DAGVTQSPTHLIKTRGQQVTLRCSPKSGHDTVSWYQQALGQGPQFIFQYYEEEERQRGNFPDRFSGHQFPNYSSELNVNALLLGDSALYLCASSPGQGDEKLFFGSGTQLSVL.

The chain joins TRBV10-3 to TRBJ2-1, with TRBD1 identical over 10 bases. The junction had 7 bases not matched to a gene; V was cut back by 7 bases and J by 7 bases. The CDR3 spans 14 residues. Germline CDR1 and CDR2: ENHRY and SYGVKD. CDR3 sequence: CAITPGQGINEQFF. The CDR3 DNA reads as TGTGCCATCACCCCGGGACAGGGGATAAATGAGCAGTTCTTC.

The gene calls are TRBV18 and TRBJ1-3; D is uncertain. Germline V gene data show CDR1 as KGHSH and CDR2 as LQKENI. The V and J ends lost 3 bases and 0 bases respectively, with 15 bases between them. The CDR3 extends over 17 amino acids. CDR3 in DNA: TGTGCCAGCTCACCTAGGGCCTCTACCGACTCTGGAAACACCATATATTTT. It is translated as CASSPRASTDSGNTIYF.

The CDR3 DNA follows: TGTGCCAGCAGCCAACGGGATGGCCCCTATGGCTACACCTTC. It codes for CASSQRDGPYGYTF. V gene TRBV4-2 combines with J gene TRBJ1-2; no definite D call. Germline V CDR1 and CDR2: LGHNA, YNFKEQ. The length of the CDR3 is 14 residues. V was shortened by 2 bases and J by 4 bases, with 11 bases between the two germline ends.

This clonotype was observed once. The chain combines TRBV7-9 with TRBJ2-1, with 7 bases that match TRBD2. CDR1 is SEHNR and CDR2 is FQNEAQ in the germline V gene (reference sequence). The CDR3 covers 14 residues. Losses at the gene ends were 0 bases for V and 4 bases for J; bases not matched to a gene: 0. CDR3 coding DNA: TGTGCCAGCAGCTTAGCTAGCGGGTACAATGAGCAGTTCTTC. As protein: CASSLASGYNEQFF.

The chain recombines TRBV7-9 with TRBJ2-1; D unresolved. V lost 4 bases and J lost 8, with 9 bases in between. The CDR3 covers 12 residues. Germline V CDR1 and CDR2: SEHNR, FQNEAQ (reference sequence). The chain's CDR3 is CASSYARDEQFF. CDR3 DNA sequence: TGTGCCAGCAGCTACGCACGTGATGAGCAGTTCTTC.

The V gene is TRBV3-1, the J gene TRBJ1-4; possibly TRBD1 for D (5 bases). Trimming stripped 5 bases from V and 12 bases from J, with 13 bases between. CDR1 and CDR2 (germline): LGHDT, YNNKEL (reference sequence). The CDR3 runs 12 residues. CDR3: CASSDSVQELFF. As DNA, the CDR3 is TGTGCCAGCAGCGACAGTGTACAAGAACTGTTTTTT. Based on the CDR3 plus reference TRBV3-1 and TRBJ1-4, the full variable domain is DTAVSQTPKYLVTQMGNDKSIKCEQNLGHDTMYWYKQDSKKFLKIMFSYNNKELIINETVPNRFSPKSPDKAHLNLHINSLELGDSAVYFCASSDSVQELFFGSGTQLSVL.

J is TRBJ1-1 and V is TRBV30; 8 bases line up with TRBD1. CDR3 length equals 14 residues. With 3 bases clipped from V and 4 bases from J, the junction kept 7 bases outside the gene matches. The V gene's germline CDR1 is GTSNPN and CDR2 SVGIG (reference sequence). CDR3 in DNA: TGTGCCTGGAGGGACAGGGCGCGGGGCACTGAAGCTTTCTTT. This encodes CAWRDRARGTEAFF. The whole variable domain, remainder taken from reference TRBV30 and TRBJ1-1, is SQTIHQWPATLVQPVGSPLSLECTVEGTSNPNLYWYRQAAGRGLQLLFYSVGIGQISSEVPQNLSASRPQDRQFILSSKKLLLSDSGFYLCAWRDRARGTEAFFGQGTRLTVV.

This clonotype has a single count. The chain joins TRBV4-1 to TRBJ2-2; D gene unclear. Trimming left V 2 bases short and J 6 bases short, with 16 bases between. The length of the CDR3 is 16 residues. CDR1 is MGHRA and CDR2 is YSYEKL in the germline V gene. The CDR3 region is CASSQTTDIESGELFF. The CDR3 nucleotides read TGCGCCAGCAGCCAAACCACAGATATAGAGTCCGGGGAGCTGTTTTTT.

The chain uses TRBV5-6 and TRBJ2-7, with 7 bases lining up with TRBD1. CDR3 length: 14 residues. Trimming at V came to 3 bases and at J to 0 bases, leaving 3 bases not matched to a gene. Germline CDR1 is SGHDT and CDR2 is YYEEEE. The CDR3 sequence: CASSYRQGSYEQYF. In DNA, the CDR3 is TGTGCCAGCAGCTATCGACAGGGCTCCTACGAGCAGTACTTC.

The chain links TRBV27 to TRBJ1-2; D call uncertain. The CDR3 totals 15 residues. Germline V gene data show CDR1 as MNHEY and CDR2 as SMNVEV (reference sequence). V lost 6 bases, J lost 3 bases, and 17 bases lay in between. Written as DNA, the CDR3 is TGTGCCAGCAGGCCCGGAGGGTCCCCTTACTATGGCTACACCTTC. Translating gives CASRPGGSPYYGYTF.

J is TRBJ2-7 and V is TRBV20-1; 7 positions match TRBD1. The ends lost 4 bases at V and 2 bases at J; junction bases unmatched: 5. Germline CDR1 and CDR2: DFQATT and SNEGSKA (reference sequence). The length of the CDR3 is 13 residues. The CDR3 coding sequence is TGCAGTGCTATTCGGACAGGAACCTACGAGCAGTACTTC. Translation: CSAIRTGTYEQYF.

The chain uses TRBV5-6 and TRBJ2-5; D is perhaps TRBD1 or TRBD2 (6 bases each). V shed 4 bases and J shed 5 bases, with 15 bases lying between them. Germline CDR1 is SGHDT and CDR2 is YYEEEE. The CDR3 spans 14 residues. The chain's CDR3 is CASSLPTGGETQYF. As DNA, the CDR3 is TGTGCCAGCAGCCTACCGACAGGAGGGGAGACCCAGTACTTC.

This clonotype has just one count. V and J are TRBV5-1 and TRBJ2-7; 15 nucleotides align to TRBD2. The CDR3 is 15 amino acids. After removal of 3 bases from V and 7 bases from J, the junction contained 5 bases not matched to a gene. Germline CDR1 SGHRS, CDR2 YFSETQ. The CDR3 here is CASSSGTSGRIEQYF. CDR3 in DNA: TGCGCCAGCAGCTCGGGGACTAGCGGGAGGATTGAGCAGTACTTC.

V and J are TRBV29-1 and TRBJ2-1, with a weak D call TRBD2 (6 bases). V lost 4 bases and J 5 bases, leaving 12 bases between the germline ends. The CDR3 totals 13 residues. Germline V gene lookup returns CDR1 SQVTM and CDR2 ANQGSEA. CDR3 coding DNA: TGCAGCGTTGGGAGGGGTCTTGACAATGAGCAGTTCTTC. Amino acid sequence: CSVGRGLDNEQFF.

This chain joins TRBV28 and TRBJ2-3, with TRBD2 as a possible D gene (5 bases). Looked up from germline, CDR1 is MDHEN and CDR2 is SYDVKM. The CDR3 totals 16 residues. V dropped 2 bases and J dropped 5 bases, with 17 bases sitting between them. The CDR3 nucleotides read TGTGCCAGCAGTTTAAGGCCTAGAACGGGAAGAGATACGCAGTATTTT. It specifies CASSLRPRTGRDTQYF. Together with reference TRBV28 and TRBJ2-3, the CDR3 gives the full variable domain: DVKVTQSSRYLVKRTGEKVFLECVQDMDHENMFWYRQDPGLGLRLIYFSYDVKMKEKGDIPEGYSVSREKKERFSLILESASTNQTSMYLCASSLRPRTGRDTQYFGPGTRLTVL.

The V gene is TRBV9, the J gene TRBJ2-1; 8 positions match TRBD2. J lost 0 bases, V lost 0 bases, and 11 bases had no gene match. Germline CDR1 is SGDLS and CDR2 is YYNGEE. This CDR3 comprises 19 residues. The CDR3 bases are TGTGCCAGCAGCGTAGGAGGGCTAGCGGGTCCCAACTCCTACAATGAGCAGTTCTTC. Residues: CASSVGGLAGPNSYNEQFF. Looking up the rest from reference TRBV9 and TRBJ2-1 gives the full variable domain: DSGVTQTPKHLITATGQRVTLRCSPRSGDLSVYWYQQSLDQGLQFLIQYYNGEERAKGNILERFSAQQFPDLHSELNLSSLELGDSALYFCASSVGGLAGPNSYNEQFFGPGTRLTVL.

The chain recombines TRBV24-1 with TRBJ2-3, with D perhaps TRBD2 (6 bases). Trimming stripped 3 bases from V and 4 bases from J, with 13 bases between. Germline V CDR1 and CDR2: KGHDR, SFDVKD. This CDR3 region has 15 residues. CDR3 in amino acids: CATSDASGTADTQYF. The CDR3 nucleotides are TGTGCCACCAGTGATGCTTCCGGGACTGCAGATACGCAGTATTTT.

V is TRBV5-1 and J is TRBJ2-7, with D possibly being TRBD1 (6 bases). The V end was cut by 3 bases, the J end by 8 bases, with 15 bases between. This CDR3 contains 13 residues. Germline V gives CDR1 SGHRS, CDR2 YFSETQ. For the CDR3, the DNA is TGCGCCAGCAGCTCAGAAACAGGGTTCCAGCAGTACTTC. This sequence encodes CASSSETGFQQYF.

CDR3 sequence: CASSEAAGLLANVLTF. For the CDR3, the DNA is TGTGCCAGCAGTGAAGCGGCGGGGCTCTTGGCCAACGTCCTGACTTTC. The chain employs TRBV2 and TRBJ2-6; a possible D gene is TRBD2 (6 bases). The CDR3 is 16 amino acids. The V and J ends lost 0 bases and 6 bases respectively, with 12 bases between them. CDR1 is SNHLY and CDR2 is FYNNEI in the germline V gene.

V is TRBV20-1 and J is TRBJ1-1; 7 nucleotides agree with TRBD1. Germline assignment: CDR1 DFQATT and CDR2 SNEGSKA (reference sequence). Trimming cost V 1 base and J 4 bases; bases outside gene matches: 6. The CDR3 covers 14 residues. CDR3 protein: CSARVGGAATEAFF. The DNA of the CDR3 is TGCAGTGCTAGAGTAGGGGGCGCAGCCACTGAAGCTTTCTTT.

The J gene is TRBJ2-3, the V gene TRBV20-1, with D hard to call. There are 15 residues in the CDR3. Looked up from germline, CDR1 is DFQATT and CDR2 is SNEGSKA (reference sequence). Trimming removed 0 bases from V and 3 bases from J, with 13 bases in between. CDR3 loop: CSARDFGPLTDTQYF. CDR3 DNA sequence: TGCAGTGCTAGAGATTTCGGCCCCCTGACAGATACGCAGTATTTT.

The genes are TRBV29-1 and TRBJ2-3; unclear D gene. V was cut by 2 bases and J by 6 bases, with 15 bases left in between. The CDR3 is 14 residues long. From germline, CDR1 is SQVTM and CDR2 ANQGSEA. CDR3 sequence (DNA): TGCAGCGTTGAATCCCCCGGCCGGGCGGATACGCAGTATTTT. Protein: CSVESPGRADTQYF.

Here the CDR3 reads CASSYVSSEGAYEQYF. The CDR3 nucleotides are TGTGCCAGCAGTTATGTCTCCTCGGAGGGGGCCTACGAGCAGTACTTC. This sequence joins TRBV6-5 and TRBJ2-7; TRBD1 or TRBD2 may be the D gene (6 bases each). CDR3 length: 16 residues. Trimming removed 3 bases from V and 2 bases from J, with 17 bases in between. Looked up from germline, CDR1 is MNHEY and CDR2 is SVGAGI.

The V and J genes are TRBV12-3 or TRBV12-4 and TRBJ2-1, with TRBD2 identical over 11 bases. This CDR3 region has 14 residues. V shed 6 bases and J 7 bases; nucleotides not matched to a gene: 5. The DNA of the CDR3 is TGTGCCAGCAGGATTAGCGGGAGGGTGAATGAGCAGTTCTTC. Translating gives CASRISGRVNEQFF.

The rearrangement joins TRBV28 to TRBJ1-5; D is perhaps TRBD1 (6 bases). This CDR3 is 16 amino acids long. The germline V gene has CDR1 MDHEN and CDR2 SYDVKM. With 4 bases removed from V and 3 bases from J, the gap between germline ends came to 16 bases. Here the CDR3 reads CASSSLLQGDNQPQHF. The CDR3 DNA sequence: TGTGCCAGCAGTTCGCTCTTACAGGGTGACAATCAGCCCCAGCATTTT.

This clonotype was counted a single time. The chain recombines TRBV29-1 with TRBJ1-1, with 7 nucleotides matching TRBD1. V was clipped by 8 bases and J by 10 bases; unmatched bases: 10. This CDR3 has 11 residues. Germline assignment: CDR1 SQVTM and CDR2 ANQGSEA. The CDR3 DNA reads TGCAGCACCCGGGGGGCAGGGGGAGCTTTCTTT. It translates to CSTRGAGGAFF.